Listed here are 11 T cell receptor beta chains from one sample, sequenced in a study of technical replicates of blood from a handful of donors. Data came from immunoSEQ multiplex PCR; TCRdb stores just in-frame clones and leaves some out. The table shows under 90,000 clones, with just under 95% occurring only once. Specimen: T cells isolated from PBMCs. The receptor set was obtained from a human donor in good health.

The chain employs TRBV11-2 and TRBJ2-1; 7 bases line up with TRBD2. The germline V gene encodes CDR1 SGHAT and CDR2 FQNNGV. This CDR3 is built from 14 residues. The trim removed 2 bases at V and 7 bases at J, leaving 5 bases unmatched. The CDR3 region has the DNA TGTGCCAGCAGCTTAATGAGGGGAGGGAATGAGCAGTTCTTC. It specifies CASSLMRGGNEQFF.

The chain employs TRBV4-1 and TRBJ2-7; D perhaps matches TRBD2 (6 bases). Germline V gene data show CDR1 as MGHRA and CDR2 as YSYEKL. V shed 11 bases and J shed 6 bases, with 17 bases lying between them. The CDR3 runs 12 residues. The CDR3 protein is CASLGGGGEQYF. The CDR3 DNA follows: TGCGCCTCGCTGGGGGGAGGTGGCGAGCAGTACTTC.

The chain carries TRBV27 and TRBJ1-5, with 10 bases fitting TRBD1. Germline CDR1 reads MNHEY; CDR2 reads SMNVEV (reference sequence). Trimming cost V 5 bases and J 6 bases; bases outside gene matches: 4. CDR3 length: 14 residues. This CDR3 is CASSQGQGTQPQHF. DNA of the CDR3: TGTGCCAGCAGTCAGGGACAGGGGACTCAGCCCCAGCATTTT.

The rearrangement uses TRBV4-2 and TRBJ1-5, with no clear D. The CDR3 sequence is 15 residues long. V dropped 4 bases and J dropped 2 bases, with 12 bases sitting between them. Germline V gene sequence: CDR1 LGHNA, CDR2 YNFKEQ. The CDR3 loop reads CASSLEKGGNQPQHF. The CDR3 region has the DNA TGTGCCAGCAGCCTCGAAAAGGGAGGCAATCAGCCCCAGCATTTT.

The chain employs TRBV30 and TRBJ1-5; 7 bases agree with TRBD1. Trimming at V came to 4 bases and at J to 4 bases, leaving 4 bases not matched to a gene. The germline gives CDR1 GTSNPN, CDR2 SVGIG (reference sequence). The CDR3 spans 13 residues. Here the CDR3 DNA reads TGTGCCTGGAACCGGGACAGTAATCAGCCCCAGCATTTT. Translating it yields CAWNRDSNQPQHF.

In this sample, this clone turned up once. This chain connects TRBV28 to TRBJ2-7, with D maybe TRBD1 (6 bases). Deletions cut 3 bases from V and 4 bases from J, with 13 bases between. CDR1 and CDR2 (germline): MDHEN, SYDVKM. The CDR3 covers 14 residues. CDR3 sequence reads: CASSLFGTRYEQYF. The CDR3 DNA reads TGTGCCAGCAGTTTGTTCGGGACAAGATACGAGCAGTACTTC.

This rearrangement joins TRBV11-2 to TRBJ2-5, with D possibly matching TRBD2 (5 bases). V dropped 4 bases and J dropped 4 bases, with 7 bases sitting between them. The CDR3 spans 12 residues. Germline assignment: CDR1 SGHAT and CDR2 FQNNGV. The CDR3 protein is CASSSGGETQYF. CDR3 DNA sequence: TGTGCCAGCAGCTCCGGAGGAGAGACCCAGTACTTC.

The V call is TRBV28, the J call TRBJ1-5; 8 nucleotides match TRBD1. This CDR3 has 14 amino acids. Unmatched junction bases numbered 7, after V lost 6 bases and J lost 6 bases. CDR1 is MDHEN, CDR2 SYDVKM, per germline. The CDR3 spells CASSLTGVGQPQHF. DNA for the CDR3: TGTGCCAGCAGCTTGACAGGGGTGGGTCAGCCCCAGCATTTT.

This chain links TRBV9 with TRBJ1-3; no clear D gene. Per germline, CDR1 SGDLS and CDR2 YYNGEE. The ends were cut back, 0 bases at V and 0 bases at J, with 10 bases in the middle. The CDR3 sequence is 16 residues long. CDR3 coding DNA: TGTGCCAGCAGCGTAGGCGGTTACAACTCTGGAAACACCATATATTTT. The encoded protein is CASSVGGYNSGNTIYF.

The J gene is TRBJ1-3, the V gene TRBV11-2; D is ambiguous. The CDR3 sequence is 15 residues long. V lost 5 bases and J 3 bases, leaving 14 bases between the germline ends. CDR1 SGHAT and CDR2 FQNNGV come from the germline V gene. Written as DNA, the CDR3 is TGTGCCAGCAGCCCCTTGACCGGGTTTGGAAACACCATATATTTT. Encoded protein: CASSPLTGFGNTIYF.

This clone appeared once. This chain links TRBV4-1 with TRBJ2-1; the D gene is possibly TRBD2 (5 bases). CDR3 length equals 15 residues. V lost 1 base and J lost 3, with 10 bases in between. Germline V CDR1 and CDR2: MGHRA, YSYEKL. In DNA, the CDR3 is TGCGCCAGCAGCCAAGGAGGACTGATCTACAATGAGCAGTTCTTC. Translating it yields CASSQGGLIYNEQFF.